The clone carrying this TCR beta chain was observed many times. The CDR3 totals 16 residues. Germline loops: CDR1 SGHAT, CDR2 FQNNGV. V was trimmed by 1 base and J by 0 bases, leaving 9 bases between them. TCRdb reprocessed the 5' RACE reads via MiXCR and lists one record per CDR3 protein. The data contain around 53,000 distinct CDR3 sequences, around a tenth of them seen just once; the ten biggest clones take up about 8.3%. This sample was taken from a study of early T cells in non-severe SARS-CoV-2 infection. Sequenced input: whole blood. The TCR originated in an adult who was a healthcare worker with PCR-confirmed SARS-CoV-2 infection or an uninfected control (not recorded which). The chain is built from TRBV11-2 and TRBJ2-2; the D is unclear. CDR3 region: CASSLAWLANTGELFF. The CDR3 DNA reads TGTGCCAGCAGCTTAGCATGGCTAGCGAACACCGGGGAGCTGTTTTTT.